This TCR beta chain was obtained from a study of beta chain features in type 1 diabetes. Across the whole study: No patient-donor differences in age, gender, total cells or subset yield. Study results and limitations: More deletions and fewer insertions at VDJ junctions were seen in type 1 diabetes patients.

V was shortened by 0 bases and J by 2 bases, with 10 bases between the two germline ends. The germline V gene has CDR1 MNHNY and CDR2 SVGAGI (reference sequence). This CDR3 spans 15 amino acids. cDNA synthesis used the whole RNA isolate, giving expressed TCRB sequences. Libraries were prepared by immunoSEQ multiplex PCR; TCRdb keeps only in-frame clonotypes and omits some of them. The sample carries 300,000 to 450,000 clones, around 20% recorded once. This clone came up a few times. Its antigen remains unidentified. The V and J genes are TRBV6-6 and TRBJ1-2; TRBD1 is a possible D gene (6 bases). Sequences were obtained from naive CD4+ T cells from blood. The TCR originated in a woman under 30 in good health. The CDR3 coding sequence is TGTGCCAGCAGTTACTCTCAGGGGTCCAACTATGGCTACACCTTC. Translated, it gives CASSYSQGSNYGYTF.